The 10 T cell receptor beta chains given below trace back to one sample, sequenced in a study of blood T cell repertoires in COVID-19. Clones were sequenced by immunoSEQ multiplex PCR, and TCRdb holds only the in-frame ones, with some missing. Of some 87,000 clones in the sample, around three quarters were seen once. The source material was peripheral blood. All receptors come from a man aged 45-60 years who had recovered from COVID-19.

V gene TRBV6-6 combines with J gene TRBJ1-5; 7 nucleotides align to TRBD1. This CDR3 comprises 14 residues. Unmatched junction bases numbered 9, after V lost 6 bases and J lost 7 bases. Germline CDR1 and CDR2: MNHNY and SVGAGI (reference sequence). The CDR3 nucleotides read TGTGCCAGCAGAGGGGGGACAGTGGCCCAGCCCCAGCATTTT. Residues: CASRGGTVAQPQHF.

The chain links TRBV24-1 to TRBJ2-7; 8 bases align to TRBD1. Per germline, CDR1 KGHDR and CDR2 SFDVKD. Trimming took 6 bases from V and 5 from J; bases not matched to a gene: 11. CDR3 length equals 15 residues. The CDR3 coding sequence is TGTGCCACCAGTTTCGAAGGACAGGGCGCCGACGAGCAGTACTTC. Translated: CATSFEGQGADEQYF.

The chain employs TRBV10-3 and TRBJ2-6; D might be TRBD2 (6 bases). The length of the CDR3 is 16 residues. Trimming took off 5 bases at V and 0 bases at J, with 11 bases between the two ends. Germline V gene sequence: CDR1 ENHRY, CDR2 SYGVKD. The CDR3 DNA follows: TGTGCCATCAGTTGGGGGGTAACCTCTGGGGCCAACGTCCTGACTTTC. Its translation: CAISWGVTSGANVLTF.

This clone was observed a few times. This chain uses TRBV7-7 with TRBJ2-1; TRBD2 is a possible D gene (5 bases). In germline, CDR1 is SSHAT, CDR2 FNYEAQ (reference sequence). The CDR3 length is 15 residues. Trimming removed 5 bases from V and 0 bases from J, with 11 bases in between. CDR3 amino acids: CASSRSASSYNEQFF. As DNA, the CDR3 is TGTGCCAGCAGCCGTAGCGCGAGCTCCTACAATGAGCAGTTCTTC.

The chain is built from TRBV27 and TRBJ1-6; 7 bases line up with TRBD1. Germline V gene sequence: CDR1 MNHEY, CDR2 SMNVEV (reference sequence). CDR3 length: 17 amino acids. The V and J ends lost 2 bases and 0 bases, in that order; junction bases with no gene match: 4. The CDR3 loop reads CASSLKAGGSYNSPLHF. The CDR3 DNA follows: TGTGCCAGCAGTTTAAAGGCAGGGGGCTCCTATAATTCACCCCTCCACTTT.

The chain recombines TRBV7-9 with TRBJ1-2; TRBD1 aligns across 10 bases. CDR3 length: 15 amino acids. Looked up from germline, CDR1 is SEHNR and CDR2 is FQNEAQ (reference sequence). With V trimmed by 5 bases and J by 8 bases, 11 bases remained unmatched. The CDR3 here is CASSERTGGNTGYTF. DNA for the CDR3: TGTGCCAGCAGCGAGAGGACAGGGGGGAATACGGGCTACACCTTC.

This clone was seen just once. This rearrangement joins TRBV3-1 (or the pseudogene TRBV3-2) to TRBJ2-7, with D tentatively TRBD2 (6 bases). Germline V gene sequence: CDR1 LGHDT, CDR2 YNNKEL (reference sequence). Trimming pared 8 bases from V and 6 bases from J, leaving 17 bases between. The CDR3 has 13 residues. CDR3 coding DNA: TGTGCCAGCGGTTACGGACTACCCCGCGAGCAGTACTTC. Protein: CASGYGLPREQYF.

The chain joins TRBV5-4 to TRBJ2-1, with 7 bases that match TRBD2. V lost 4 bases and J lost 9; bases outside the gene matches: 7. The germline V gene has CDR1 SGHNT and CDR2 YYREEE (reference sequence). The CDR3 extends over 13 amino acids. Here the CDR3 DNA reads TGTGCCAGCAGCCCCGGACTAGATGGTGAGCAGTTCTTC. Translation: CASSPGLDGEQFF.

The genes are TRBV20-1 and TRBJ1-2; D remains unclear. V was pared by 3 bases and J by 2 bases, with 4 bases between. This CDR3 comprises 11 residues. The germline V gene encodes CDR1 DFQATT and CDR2 SNEGSKA (reference sequence). CDR3 sequence reads: CSASQNYGYTF. The CDR3 DNA reads as TGCAGTGCTAGCCAGAACTATGGCTACACCTTC.

Only a few counts were recorded for this clone. The chain links TRBV2 to TRBJ2-3; the D gene is possibly TRBD1 (6 bases). The CDR3 runs to 18 residues. The germline gives CDR1 SNHLY, CDR2 FYNNEI. The ends were cut back, 0 bases at V and 2 bases at J, with 18 bases in the middle. CDR3 amino acids: CASSEAWGLGLLTDTQYF. Here the CDR3 DNA reads TGTGCCAGCAGTGAAGCATGGGGGCTAGGCCTCCTCACAGATACGCAGTATTTT.